Listed here are 27 T cell receptor beta chains from one sample, sequenced in a study of blood T cells in healthy people across ages. Through a sample-barcoded 5' primer and a J-beta primer mix, a second PCR was run for roughly 6 to 12 cycles. Each CDR3 protein gets one entry after TCRdb re-called the 5' RACE reads with MiXCR. The table has about 780,000 distinct CDR3 sequences, less than 60% seen once. The source material was blood. The receptors here all came from a man older than 75 in good health.

This clonotype has more than one count but fewer than ten. The chain links TRBV24-1 to TRBJ1-2; the D is unclear. The germline V gene encodes CDR1 KGHDR and CDR2 SFDVKD. Trimming took off 4 bases at V and 13 bases at J, with 18 bases between the two ends. The CDR3 extends over 13 amino acids. Written as DNA, the CDR3 is TGTGCCACCAGTGACGCGGACGTCCTAGGAATCACCTTC. This sequence encodes CATSDADVLGITF.

This clonotype was picked up a small number of times. The V and J genes are TRBV14 and TRBJ2-3; 7 positions match TRBD2. Germline trimming cut 2 bases from V and 0 bases from J; bases unmatched to any gene: 2. This CDR3 region has 15 residues. The germline V gene encodes CDR1 SGHDN and CDR2 FVKESK. CDR3 sequence reads: CASSQLGGSTDTQYF. CDR3 DNA: TGTGCCAGCAGCCAACTGGGGGGGAGCACAGATACGCAGTATTTT.

This clonotype came up many times. The chain uses TRBV5-6 and TRBJ1-6, with D perhaps TRBD1 (6 bases). Germline-derived CDR1 and CDR2 are SGHDT and YYEEEE. The CDR3 is made up of 15 amino acids. V gave up 1 base and J gave up 5 bases, with 10 bases separating them. This chain's CDR3 is CASSLTGSDNSPLHF. The CDR3 DNA reads as TGTGCCAGCAGCTTGACAGGGTCCGATAATTCACCCCTCCACTTT.

CDR3: CASSRLTGNKEEQFF. The DNA for the CDR3 is TGTGCCAGCAGCAGACTAACGGGGAACAAAGAGGAGCAGTTCTTC. The chain combines TRBV6-2 or TRBV6-3 with TRBJ2-1, with a tentative D call TRBD2 (5 bases). Trimming took off 6 bases at V and 10 bases at J, with 22 bases between the two ends. This CDR3 has 15 residues. Germline V gives CDR1 MNHEY, CDR2 SVGEGT.

There are a few counts of this clonotype. This chain connects TRBV18 to TRBJ1-1; D unclear. The V gene lost 6 bases and the J gene lost 1 base, with 9 bases spanning the gap. The CDR3 sequence is 13 residues long. In germline, CDR1 is KGHSH, CDR2 LQKENI. CDR3 residues: CASSFSQNTEAFF. In DNA, the CDR3 is TGTGCCAGCTCGTTCAGCCAGAACACTGAAGCTTTCTTT.

The chain uses TRBV7-2 and TRBJ2-1, with D perhaps TRBD1 or TRBD2 (8 bases each). The ends were cut back, 5 bases at V and 7 bases at J, with 24 bases in the middle. CDR3 length equals 17 residues. Looked up from germline, CDR1 is SGHTA and CDR2 is FQGNSA. CDR3 sequence (DNA): TGTGCCAGCAGCCCTCGACAGGGGTCGGCTAGCGGGAATGAGCAGTTCTTC. This gives the protein CASSPRQGSASGNEQFF.

The chain is built from TRBV10-3 and TRBJ2-7, with 8 bases fitting TRBD2. Germline-derived CDR1 and CDR2 are ENHRY and SYGVKD. The CDR3 is 17 amino acids. Losses at the gene ends were 3 bases for V and 3 bases for J; bases not matched to a gene: 13. The CDR3 coding sequence is TGTGCCATCAGTGACCCCGGCCGGGAGGGCCTAGGCTACGAGCAGTACTTC. Translating it yields CAISDPGREGLGYEQYF.

The chain has TRBV7-2 and TRBJ2-1; D unclear. Germline values: CDR1 SGHTA, CDR2 FQGNSA. The CDR3 is made up of 18 amino acids. Trimming shortened V by 2 bases and J by 0 bases, and 17 bases separated the two germline ends. CDR3 protein: CASSLFQRATRSYNEQFF. CDR3 in DNA: TGTGCCAGCAGCTTATTTCAGCGAGCGACGCGCTCCTACAATGAGCAGTTCTTC.

The chain is built from TRBV7-2 and TRBJ1-5, with D possibly TRBD1 on 5 matching bases. The CDR3 spans 16 residues. The V end was cut by 2 bases, the J end by 1 base, with 12 bases between. CDR1 SGHTA and CDR2 FQGNSA come from the germline V gene. CDR3 loop: CASSLQGIGSNQPQHF. The CDR3, as DNA: TGTGCCAGCAGCTTACAGGGAATTGGAAGCAATCAGCCCCAGCATTTT.

The chain is built from TRBV5-5 and TRBJ2-3; TRBD1 matches 8 bases. CDR3 length: 16 amino acids. Germline V lookup: CDR1 SGHKS, CDR2 YYEKEE (reference sequence). V was pared by 1 base and J by 0 bases, with 4 bases of the junction left unmatched. CDR3 amino acids: CASSLFRGRSTDTQYF. CDR3 DNA sequence: TGTGCCAGCAGCTTGTTCAGGGGGCGAAGCACAGATACGCAGTATTTT.

For the CDR3, the DNA is TGTGCCATCAGTGAAAAGGGATGGGACACCGGGGAGCTGTTTTTT. It codes for CAISEKGWDTGELFF. The chain employs TRBV10-3 and TRBJ2-2, with D uncertain. The germline gives CDR1 ENHRY, CDR2 SYGVKD. Between the trimmed V and J ends, which lost 3 bases and 3 bases, there was a span of 11 bases. The CDR3 has 15 residues.

V gene TRBV4-1 combines with J gene TRBJ2-7; 10 nucleotides agree with TRBD2. This CDR3 has 17 residues. The V gene's germline CDR1 is MGHRA and CDR2 YSYEKL. After removal of 1 base from V and 1 base from J, the junction contained 7 bases not matched to a gene. The CDR3 DNA reads TGCGCCAGCAGCCAAGGGACTAGCGGACTGATGTCCTACGAGCAGTACTTC. Protein product: CASSQGTSGLMSYEQYF.

This clonotype appeared once. The chain employs TRBV12-3 or TRBV12-4 and TRBJ1-2, with D possibly matching TRBD1 (5 bases). V gave up 4 bases and J gave up 6 bases, with 18 bases separating them. This CDR3 is built from 15 residues. DNA for the CDR3: TGTGCCAGCAGTTACTCCGGGACGGGTGACCATGGCTACACCTTC. Translating gives CASSYSGTGDHGYTF.

Points on this clonotype: One end of the junction does not line up with germline, which may come from a read error. The rearrangement uses TRBV11-3 and TRBJ2-5, with TRBD1 matching over 10 bases. Germline CDR1 SGHNT, CDR2 YENEEA. The CDR3 spans 15 residues. The DNA of the CDR3 is TGTGCCGGCAGCCCCGAGACAGGGGGCTGGGAGACCCAGTACTTC. Amino acids: CAGSPETGGWETQYF.

The genes are TRBV4-3 and TRBJ1-2, with a possible D match to TRBD1 (6 bases). Trimming left V 0 bases short and J 4 bases short, with 12 bases between. The CDR3 covers 15 residues. CDR1 LGHNA and CDR2 YSLEER come from the germline V gene. The CDR3, as DNA: TGCGCCAGCAGCCAAGAAAGGACAGACCTCTATGGCTACACCTTC. Its protein product is CASSQERTDLYGYTF.

V is TRBV7-2 and J is TRBJ2-3; 14 positions match TRBD2. Trimming removed 5 bases from V and 4 bases from J; junction bases left unmatched: 11. Germline V gives CDR1 SGHTA, CDR2 FQGNSA. There are 18 residues in the CDR3. Here the CDR3 reads CASSRQPGLAGEADTQYF. Written as DNA, the CDR3 is TGTGCCAGCAGCCGCCAACCGGGACTAGCGGGAGAAGCAGATACGCAGTATTTT.

V is TRBV7-2 and J is TRBJ2-1, with D unresolved. Trimming removed 5 bases at V and 13 bases at J, with 27 bases between. CDR1 and CDR2 from the germline V gene are SGHTA and FQGNSA. This CDR3 spans 16 amino acids. The CDR3 DNA reads TGTGCCAGCAGCCCCGCGGCGCCGTTGGGGAAAGAGACCCAGTTCTTC. This encodes CASSPAAPLGKETQFF. The full variable domain, with the rest looked up from reference TRBV7-2 and TRBJ2-1, is GAGVSQSPSNKVTEKGKDVELRCDPISGHTALYWYRQSLGQGLEFLIYFQGNSAPDKSGLPSDRFSAERTGGSVSTLTIQRTQQEDSAVYLCASSPAAPLGKETQFFGPGTRLTVL.

This clonotype is medium-sized by share. J is TRBJ2-1 and V is TRBV30; D unclear. V was pared by 1 base and J by 6 bases, with 1 base between. The germline V gene has CDR1 GTSNPN and CDR2 SVGIG (reference sequence). The CDR3 is 10 residues long. CDR3 residues: CAWSANEQFF. The CDR3 nucleotides read TGTGCCTGGAGTGCCAATGAGCAGTTCTTC.

This clonotype was detected a few times. The J gene is TRBJ1-5, the V gene TRBV10-3; 7 nucleotides match TRBD1. CDR1 and CDR2 (germline): ENHRY, SYGVKD. The CDR3 totals 15 residues. J was trimmed by 3 bases and V by 6 bases; bases with no gene match: 8. Here the CDR3 DNA reads TGTGCCATCAGCGGTCCGGGACAGAACAATCAGCCCCAGCATTTT. Residues: CAISGPGQNNQPQHF.

This clonotype has a handful of counts. The V call is TRBV29-1, the J call TRBJ2-3, with a possible D match to TRBD2 (6 bases). There are 15 residues in the CDR3. V lost 8 bases and J lost 0, with 18 bases in between. The germline CDR1 and CDR2 sequences are SQVTM and ANQGSEA. The CDR3 is CSSTGGEGSTDTQYF. The CDR3 nucleotides read TGCAGCTCAACCGGGGGAGAAGGGAGCACAGATACGCAGTATTTT.

This sequence joins TRBV28 and TRBJ2-7; 8 nucleotides line up with TRBD1. V lost 6 bases to trimming and J lost 4 bases; unmatched junction nucleotides: 5. The CDR3 runs to 13 residues. Germline loops: CDR1 MDHEN, CDR2 SYDVKM. CDR3 amino acids: CASRPQGGYEQYF. The CDR3 DNA reads as TGTGCCAGCAGACCACAGGGGGGATACGAGCAGTACTTC. Full variable domain (outside the CDR3, taken from reference TRBV28 and TRBJ2-7): DVKVTQSSRYLVKRTGEKVFLECVQDMDHENMFWYRQDPGLGLRLIYFSYDVKMKEKGDIPEGYSVSREKKERFSLILESASTNQTSMYLCASRPQGGYEQYFGPGTRLTVT.

By sample fraction, this clonotype is medium-sized. This chain uses TRBV7-3 with TRBJ2-6; D remains unclear. V lost 6 bases, J lost 3 bases, and 9 bases lay in between. The CDR3 is made up of 14 amino acids. Germline values: CDR1 SGHTA, CDR2 FQGTGA. Here the CDR3 DNA reads TGTGCCAGCAGTACAGATGGTGGGGCCAACGTCCTGACTTTC. It yields the protein CASSTDGGANVLTF.

The chain combines TRBV6-5 with TRBJ2-1, with 11 nucleotides matching TRBD2. After removal of 7 bases from V and 3 bases from J, the junction contained 8 bases not matched to a gene. The CDR3 covers 16 residues. Germline V lookup: CDR1 MNHEY, CDR2 SVGAGI. CDR3 in DNA: TGTGCCAGCATTTATAGCGGGAGGGCTTTCTACAATGAGCAGTTCTTC. Its protein is CASIYSGRAFYNEQFF.

The V call is TRBV20-1, the J call TRBJ1-2; TRBD1 might be the D (5 bases). This CDR3 spans 15 amino acids. V was shortened by 0 bases and J by 6 bases, with 17 bases between the two germline ends. The germline V gene encodes CDR1 DFQATT and CDR2 SNEGSKA (reference sequence). The CDR3 region is CSARDSRQSRDGYTF. The CDR3 DNA reads as TGCAGTGCTAGAGATTCAAGACAGTCCCGAGATGGCTACACCTTC.

This clonotype was picked up a small number of times. This chain connects TRBV6-6 to TRBJ1-1, with D unresolved. V lost 7 bases, J lost 1 base, and 7 bases lay in between. The CDR3 runs 12 residues. The germline V gene encodes CDR1 MNHNY and CDR2 SVGAGI (reference sequence). CDR3 in DNA: TGTGCCAGCATGGTTCAGAACACTGAAGCTTTCTTT. It encodes CASMVQNTEAFF.

The chain uses TRBV20-1 and TRBJ2-2, with D possibly matching TRBD2 (7 bases). The CDR3 covers 15 residues. The ends were cut back, 3 bases at V and 5 bases at J, with 16 bases in the middle. The germline V gene has CDR1 DFQATT and CDR2 SNEGSKA (reference sequence). This chain's CDR3 is CSARVGGGSTGELFF. The CDR3 nucleotides read TGCAGTGCTAGGGTCGGGGGCGGGAGTACCGGGGAGCTGTTTTTT.

As concerns this clonotype: One end of the junction is discordant with germline, which a read error may explain. V gene TRBV12-3 or TRBV12-4 combines with J gene TRBJ2-2; D gene uncertain. CDR3 length: 13 amino acids. CDR3 coding DNA: TGTGCCGGCAGTGTAATGAACACCGGGGAGCTGTTTTTT. Residues: CAGSVMNTGELFF.